This T cell receptor (beta chain) was found in a study of Graves' ophthalmopathy and Graves' hyperthyroidism. As the template, RNA transcripts were used to amplify TCR beta CDR3 regions. Investigators did first-round RT-PCR with HTBI primers, then second-round multiplex PCR. Each CDR3 protein gets one entry after TCRdb re-called the multiplex PCR reads with MiXCR. The data show about 590,000 distinct CDR3 sequences, under 45% seen once. CDR1 is SGDLS, CDR2 YYNGEE, per germline. Trimming stripped 0 bases from V and 6 bases from J, with 7 bases between. This CDR3 spans 13 amino acids. This TCR derives from an adult man with Graves' hyperthyroidism. The chain joins TRBV9 to TRBJ2-4; D gene uncertain. The sample taken for sequencing was peripheral blood or thyroid tissue (not recorded which). The CDR3 reads CASSVGAANIQYF. The CDR3 coding sequence is TGTGCCAGCAGCGTAGGGGCAGCAAACATTCAGTACTTC.